Listed here are 29 T cell receptor beta chains from one sample, sequenced in a study of cytomegalovirus exposure and HLA in healthy donors. The PCR contained 60 Vbeta and 13 Jbeta primers. The table came from immunoSEQ multiplex PCR; TCRdb's copy has only in-frame clones and leaves some out. Seen here are more than 90,000 clones, over 60% observed once, and the top ten hold 5.5% to 6%. Sequenced material: PBMCs. These receptors were taken from a boy aged 5-17 years in good health and CMV-seropositive.

V is TRBV5-4 and J is TRBJ2-3, with TRBD2 matching over 8 bases. The CDR3 loop spans 14 amino acids. V gave up 4 bases and J gave up 6 bases; unmatched junction bases: 7. Germline V lookup: CDR1 SGHNT, CDR2 YYREEE (reference sequence). In DNA, the CDR3 is TGTGCCAGCAGCCCGGGAGGGCGTAGGGATACGCAGTATTTT. Translated: CASSPGGRRDTQYF.

The rearrangement uses TRBV5-6 and TRBJ2-4; tentatively, D is TRBD2 (6 bases). The germline gives CDR1 SGHDT, CDR2 YYEEEE. Trimming took 4 bases from V and 1 from J, leaving 9 bases between them. The CDR3 extends over 14 amino acids. The CDR3 bases are TGTGCCAGCAGCCGGCTAGCGGCCAAAAACATTCAGTACTTC. This codes for CASSRLAAKNIQYF.

The chain employs TRBV7-2 and TRBJ2-7; possibly TRBD2 for D (6 bases). The germline V gene encodes CDR1 SGHTA and CDR2 FQGNSA. Trimming removed 1 base from V and 5 bases from J, with 9 bases in between. The CDR3 sequence is 13 residues long. The CDR3 here is CASSLVAGNEQYF. The CDR3 DNA reads as TGTGCCAGCAGCTTAGTTGCGGGAAACGAGCAGTACTTC. The whole variable domain, remainder taken from reference TRBV7-2 and TRBJ2-7, is GAGVSQSPSNKVTEKGKDVELRCDPISGHTALYWYRQSLGQGLEFLIYFQGNSAPDKSGLPSDRFSAERTGGSVSTLTIQRTQQEDSAVYLCASSLVAGNEQYFGPGTRLTVT.

The rearrangement uses TRBV20-1 and TRBJ2-3; D call uncertain. The V end lost 5 bases, the J end lost 2 bases, and 5 bases lay between the germline ends. The germline V gene has CDR1 DFQATT and CDR2 SNEGSKA (reference sequence). This CDR3 has 11 amino acids. DNA for the CDR3: TGCAGTGCTCAATTCACAGATACGCAGTATTTT. As protein: CSAQFTDTQYF.

The rearrangement joins TRBV28 to TRBJ1-5, with 11 bases aligning to TRBD1. V gave up 6 bases and J gave up 5 bases; unmatched junction bases: 6. The CDR3 spans 15 residues. Germline V gene sequence: CDR1 MDHEN, CDR2 SYDVKM. CDR3 region: CASREGQGEYQPQHF. Here the CDR3 DNA reads TGTGCCAGCAGGGAGGGACAGGGGGAGTATCAGCCCCAGCATTTT.

The V and J genes are TRBV2 and TRBJ2-3; TRBD1 is a possible D gene (5 bases). The germline gives CDR1 SNHLY, CDR2 FYNNEI. The CDR3 runs to 16 residues. Trimming pared 1 base from V and 0 bases from J, leaving 11 bases between. The CDR3 spells CASSEGNRFSTDTQYF. CDR3 DNA: TGTGCCAGCAGTGAAGGCAACAGGTTTAGCACAGATACGCAGTATTTT.

J is TRBJ2-7 and V is TRBV6-1; 9 bases are a match to TRBD1. CDR1 and CDR2 (germline): MNHNS, SASEGT. The CDR3 runs to 18 residues. The V segment lost 4 bases and the J segment 2 bases; nucleotides outside the gene matches: 15. Here the CDR3 DNA reads TGTGCCAGCAGTGGCCGGGACAGGGAACGATCTTCCCCCTACGAGCAGTACTTC. Translation: CASSGRDRERSSPYEQYF.

This clone was seen only a few times. The genes are TRBV11-2 and TRBJ2-7; 13 nucleotides line up with TRBD2. From germline, CDR1 is SGHAT and CDR2 FQNNGV. J lost 5 bases, V lost 0 bases, and 4 bases had no gene match. The CDR3 is 16 residues long. The CDR3 here is CASSLDFGTSGDEQYF. The CDR3 DNA follows: TGTGCCAGCAGCTTAGATTTCGGGACTAGCGGGGACGAGCAGTACTTC.

The CDR3 loop is CASSELALTEQYF. The CDR3 coding sequence is TGTGCCAGCAGCGAACTAGCCCTTACCGAGCAGTACTTC. The chain is built from TRBV7-9 and TRBJ2-5; TRBD2 is a possible D gene (6 bases). The end of the DNA is better explained by TRBJ2-7, so the J call may be wrong. Germline V lookup: CDR1 SEHNR, CDR2 FQNEAQ (reference sequence). The CDR3 loop spans 13 amino acids.

The chain joins TRBV5-1 to TRBJ2-7; 9 positions match TRBD1. The junction had 4 bases not matched to a gene; V was cut back by 0 bases and J by 3 bases. The CDR3 sequence is 15 residues long. Germline lookup yields CDR1 SGHRS and CDR2 YFSETQ. In nucleotides, the CDR3 is TGCGCCAGCAGCTTGGGACAGGGGGGTTTCTACGAGCAGTACTTC. This sequence encodes CASSLGQGGFYEQYF.

CDR3 protein: CASKESVTNYGYTF. For the CDR3, the DNA is TGTGCCAGCAAAGAGTCGGTCACCAACTATGGCTACACCTTC. V is TRBV2 and J is TRBJ1-2; no definite D call. The germline CDR1 and CDR2 sequences are SNHLY and FYNNEI. The V gene lost 7 bases and the J gene lost 2 bases, with 14 bases spanning the gap. CDR3 length equals 14 residues.

This clone was recorded a few times. The chain recombines TRBV7-8 with TRBJ2-1; 9 nucleotides align to TRBD2. V lost 0 bases to trimming and J lost 2 bases; unmatched junction nucleotides: 2. Germline CDR1 and CDR2: SGHVS and FQNEAQ. The CDR3 has 16 amino acids. The CDR3: CASSLAASGTYNEQFF. The CDR3 nucleotides are TGTGCCAGCAGCTTAGCCGCTAGCGGGACCTACAATGAGCAGTTCTTC. The entire variable domain, with the rest obtained from reference TRBV7-8 and TRBJ2-1, is as follows: GAGVSQSPRYKVAKRGQDVALRCDPISGHVSLFWYQQALGQGPEFLTYFQNEAQLDKSGLPSDRFFAERPEGSVSTLKIQRTQQEDSAVYLCASSLAASGTYNEQFFGPGTRLTVL.

There are a few counts of this clone. The chain carries TRBV19 and TRBJ2-7; TRBD1 aligns across 7 bases. This CDR3 spans 13 amino acids. CDR1 is LNHDA, CDR2 SQIVND, per germline (reference sequence). V trimming: 8 bases; J trimming: 0 bases; junction bases outside the gene matches: 4. This chain's CDR3 is CASQSGGSYEQYF. CDR3 sequence (DNA): TGTGCCAGTCAATCAGGGGGCTCCTACGAGCAGTACTTC.

Only one count was recorded for this clone. A read error may account for a junction end that differs from germline. This chain uses TRBV7-9 with TRBJ2-7; D is undetermined. The CDR3 spans 10 residues. Per germline, CDR1 SEHNR and CDR2 FQNEAQ (reference sequence). CDR3 amino acids: CASSLRRLHF. Here the CDR3 DNA reads TGTGCCAGCAGCTTGCGGCGGTTACACTTC. The entire variable domain, with the rest obtained from reference TRBV7-9 and TRBJ2-7, is as follows: DTGVSQNPRHKITKRGQNVTFRCDPISEHNRLYWYRQTLGQGPEFLTYFQNEAQLEKSRLLSDRFSAERPKGSFSTLEIQRTEQGDSAMYLCASSLRRLHFGPGTRLTVT.

The chain has TRBV9 and TRBJ2-5, with TRBD1 matching over 9 bases. Trimming took 4 bases from V and 4 from J; bases not matched to a gene: 8. This CDR3 has 15 residues. Per the germline V gene, CDR1 is SGDLS and CDR2 is YYNGEE. CDR3 loop: CASSLTGGGPETQYF. CDR3 nucleotide sequence: TGTGCCAGCAGCCTCACAGGGGGCGGTCCAGAGACCCAGTACTTC.

V gene TRBV29-1 combines with J gene TRBJ1-1, with D uncertain. The length of the CDR3 is 12 residues. Trimming took 3 bases from V and 7 from J, leaving 12 bases between them. CDR1 SQVTM and CDR2 ANQGSEA come from the germline V gene. The CDR3: CSVETGSGEAFF. In DNA, the CDR3 is TGCAGCGTTGAGACCGGGTCGGGTGAAGCTTTCTTT.

The chain couples TRBV7-9 to TRBJ2-5; 11 bases match TRBD1. TRBJ2-7 matches the DNA end more closely, so the J call is doubtful. The CDR3 totals 15 residues. Germline V lookup: CDR1 SEHNR, CDR2 FQNEAQ (reference sequence). CDR3 residues: CASSKDRGPTYEQYF. The CDR3 DNA follows: TGTGCCAGCAGCAAGGACAGGGGGCCCACCTACGAGCAGTACTTC.

This clone turned up a few times. The rearrangement uses TRBV10-1 and TRBJ1-1; no definite D call. CDR3 size: 14 residues. Trimming left V 2 bases short and J 10 bases short, with 17 bases between. The V gene's germline CDR1 is WNHNN and CDR2 SYGVQD (reference sequence). CDR3 nucleotides: TGCGCCAGCAGTGAGGCCCGGACCGGCGGGATAGCTTTCTTT. It translates to CASSEARTGGIAFF.

The rearrangement links TRBV6-1 to TRBJ1-1; TRBD1 might be the D (5 bases). Trimming pared 6 bases from V and 4 bases from J, leaving 15 bases between. Germline CDR1 MNHNS, CDR2 SASEGT. The CDR3 runs to 14 residues. The CDR3 is CASSPPGFFTEAFF. The CDR3 coding sequence is TGTGCCAGCAGCCCCCCAGGGTTCTTCACTGAAGCTTTCTTT.

The CDR3 sequence: CASSPPGGTIEQFF. CDR3 nucleotide sequence: TGTGCCAGCAGTCCACCCGGGGGTACTATCGAGCAGTTCTTC. This chain uses TRBV6-5 with TRBJ2-1, with D maybe TRBD2 (6 bases). Between the trimmed V and J ends, which lost 5 bases and 10 bases, there was a span of 18 bases. The length of the CDR3 is 14 residues. Germline CDR1 reads MNHEY; CDR2 reads SVGAGI.

A few counts support this clone. The chain recombines TRBV25-1 with TRBJ1-1, with TRBD1 as a possible D gene (5 bases). The V gene's germline CDR1 is MGHDK and CDR2 SYGVNS. CDR3 length: 15 residues. V was clipped by 1 base and J by 3 bases, with 12 bases between them. CDR3 sequence: CASSESQGTDTEAFF. The CDR3 DNA follows: TGTGCCAGCAGTGAATCTCAGGGTACGGACACTGAAGCTTTCTTT.

The chain couples TRBV10-1 to TRBJ2-7; TRBD2 might be the D (6 bases). V was pared by 4 bases and J by 9 bases, with 16 bases between. Germline CDR1 and CDR2: WNHNN and SYGVQD (reference sequence). The CDR3 consists of 13 residues. The CDR3 loop is CASSGSPAGRQYF. CDR3 in DNA: TGCGCCAGCAGTGGCTCCCCGGCGGGAAGGCAGTACTTC.

V gene TRBV29-1 combines with J gene TRBJ2-5, with D possibly being TRBD1 (6 bases). The DNA end is more similar to TRBJ2-7, so the J call may be wrong. CDR3 size: 12 residues. Germline loops: CDR1 SQVTM, CDR2 ANQGSEA. The CDR3 DNA reads TGCAGCGTCGGGACAACTTACGGCGAGCAGTACTTC. Translated, it gives CSVGTTYGEQYF.

This sequence joins TRBV6-1 and TRBJ2-3; D not certain. In germline, CDR1 is MNHNS, CDR2 SASEGT. Trimming left V 4 bases short and J 0 bases short, with 17 bases between. The CDR3 runs 17 residues. The CDR3 spells CASSADSRTASTDTQYF. The CDR3 nucleotides are TGTGCCAGCAGTGCAGACTCCCGAACGGCTAGCACAGATACGCAGTATTTT.

The rearrangement links TRBV7-3 to TRBJ2-7; a weak D match, TRBD2 (6 bases). Trimming pared 5 bases from V and 5 bases from J, leaving 13 bases between. The CDR3 sequence is 13 residues long. CDR1 is SGHTA and CDR2 is FQGTGA in the germline V gene. The CDR3 is CASSRMSGDEQYF. Written as DNA, the CDR3 is TGTGCCAGCAGCCGAATGTCGGGGGACGAGCAGTACTTC.

The gene calls are TRBV6-5 and TRBJ2-7; 7 nucleotides line up with TRBD1. With 4 bases clipped from V and 7 bases from J, the junction kept 13 bases outside the gene matches. From germline, CDR1 is MNHEY and CDR2 SVGAGI. The CDR3 loop spans 15 amino acids. In nucleotides, the CDR3 is TGTGCCAGCAGTTCCTCAACAGGGGTTATGGGGGAGCAGTACTTC. This gives the protein CASSSSTGVMGEQYF.

This clone was observed a handful of times. The CDR3 sequence is CASSSVSSLGGNTIYF. The CDR3 DNA is TGTGCCAGCAGCTCCGTGTCTAGCTTAGGTGGAAACACCATATATTTT. The chain uses TRBV11-2 and TRBJ1-3; no clear D gene. The CDR3 spans 16 residues. Germline lookup yields CDR1 SGHAT and CDR2 FQNNGV. V lost 4 bases and J lost 3, with 16 bases in between.

The V and J genes are TRBV27 and TRBJ2-1; D possibly corresponds to TRBD2 (5 bases). The CDR3 is 15 residues long. The germline V gene encodes CDR1 MNHEY and CDR2 SMNVEV (reference sequence). V was cut by 3 bases and J by 3 bases, with 12 bases left in between. In DNA form, the CDR3 reads TGTGCCAGCAGTTTTTCGGGGTTTAACTACAATGAGCAGTTCTTC. Its protein is CASSFSGFNYNEQFF.

The chain joins TRBV21-1 to TRBJ1-1; the DNA was not compared with TRBD1, the D call given in the table. TRBV21-1 is noted as a pseudogene. This CDR3 comprises 18 residues. Here the CDR3 DNA reads TGTGCCAGCATCCAAACGGGGACAGGGGCTTCAATGGACACTGAAGCTTTCTTT. The encoded protein is CASIQTGTGASMDTEAFF.